This record covers a single T cell receptor beta chain. Its antigen is currently unknown. TCRdb re-called the 5' RACE reads with MiXCR, one entry per CDR3 protein. The sample shows around 340,000 distinct CDR3 sequences, approximately 10% of them seen only once. Germline V gene sequence: CDR1 KGHSH, CDR2 LQKENI. V was trimmed by 4 bases and J by 0 bases, leaving 10 bases between them. The CDR3 covers 15 residues. This sample is part of a study of identical twins. Overall study results and limits: Cross-sectional statistics underpinned the conclusions; the same donors were not followed. Weaker excess twin sharing was seen among beta out-of-frame sequences.

The sequenced sample consisted of naive T cells sorted from blood. The genes are TRBV18 and TRBJ1-3, with D hard to call. The sequence was obtained from a woman in her 50s in good health. The CDR3 here is CASSQVPSSGNTIYF. In DNA, the CDR3 is TGTGCCAGCTCACAGGTCCCGAGCTCTGGAAACACCATATATTTT.